The text below deals with one TCR beta chain. The clone's antigen remains unknown. The sample holds no much larger clone one base away, and base qualities are not on file. TCRbeta CDR3 regions were amplified from genomic DNA by means of the immunoSEQ Assay, a bias-controlled multiplex PCR. In the source study's methods: The number of nucleated cells in each sample was estimated from the amplification of reference gene primers within the assay. To quantify the absolute abundance of each unique TCRbeta CDR3 rearrangement, sequence reads were collapsed and filtered. For each sample, productive Simpson clonality was calculated by taking the square root of Simpson's diversity index across productive rearrangements. TCRdb holds this immuneACCESS table with in-frame rearrangements only. Some clones are missing; in checked studies, unresolved V genes explain under half, and the rest has no known cause. V and J calls and clone size are given by that table; D and trimming were obtained from the DNA. For this sample there are 200,000 to 250,000 clones; 75% to 85% appear just once. 1.3% of the sample is in the top ten clones.

This entry is derived from a study of blood T cell repertoires in COVID-19 (TCRdb year 2020). The study in broad terms: The collaborator samples originated in the United States, Italy and Spain and spanned the acute and convalescent phases of COVID-19. The prospective study material was composed of cDNA or gDNA derived from T cells, B-cell-depleted T cells, or PBMCs. Subjects who had been exposed to COVID-19, were actively infected with it, or had recovered from it provided the deeply sampled blood TCRbeta repertoires that made up the dataset. The repertoires were released in a freely available public database intended as a resource for research on the immune response to SARS-CoV-2. The samples were drawn from two sources: the first 160 participants of the ongoing ImmuneRACE study, and 1,254 subjects contributed by 6 global collaborators. Sample metadata almost always included a de-identified subject ID, COVID-19 status, age in years and sex. Where HLA class I and class II types were available, the types were taken from metadata supplied by the sample provider, not from assay-based typing. Overall study outcomes, separate from this receptor: Clinical and demographic metadata were provided uncurated, with the amount varying by source and participant.

The CDR3 measures 13 amino acids from cysteine to phenylalanine. Only the CDR3 DNA stays, 39 bases, in frame from base 1. At the junction V is shortened by 8 bases and J by 4 bases, with 15 bases in between. CDR1 and CDR2, looked up from the germline V gene, are MNHEY and SVGAGI. One collaborating source in Seattle enrolled patients while the patients were actively infected and followed the patients over time throughout the course of disease. The collaborating institutions used their own protocols to collect whole blood in K2EDTA tubes. For TCRbeta analysis, collaborators shipped samples in one of three forms: frozen whole blood, isolated PBMCs, or DNA extracted from either of those sample types.

The receptor chain draws on TRBV6-5 and TRBJ2-7, and TRBD2 may be the D gene, going by 6 matching bases. The sequence was obtained from a woman aged 25-40 years with COVID-19, enrolled during active disease. Sequences were obtained from peripheral blood. The nucleotide sequence reads TGTGCCAGCTCCGAGGACGGGAGTTACGAGCAGTACTTC. It codes for CASSEDGSYEQYF.